This record covers a single T cell receptor beta chain. The data belong to a study of T cells in tumors and immune-related adverse events. Clones were read by immunoSEQ multiplex PCR, and TCRdb kept only the in-frame ones, dropping some. The sample includes about 590 clones, roughly 90% of them seen just once. Germline V gene sequence: CDR1 ENHRY, CDR2 SYGVKD. This CDR3 is 14 amino acids long. V lost 8 bases and J lost 3; bases outside the gene matches: 10. The TCR was taken from a female donor with metastatic renal cell carcinoma. Here the sequenced sample was tumor tissue, taken from a patient treated with anti-PD-1 therapy. The chain recombines TRBV10-3 with TRBJ2-7, with 7 bases fitting TRBD1. CDR3 DNA sequence: TGTGCCATCGCGGCCGGGACAGTGGGCTACGAGCAGTACTTC. Translation gives CAIAAGTVGYEQYF.